One and the same sample provided the 10 T cell receptor beta chains below, sequenced in a study of human T cells and chemical hapten exposure. Each CDR3 protein gets one entry after TCRdb re-called the RACE reads with MiXCR. The sample lists 350,000 to 400,000 distinct CDR3 sequences; more than 5% were seen once. Time point given: patch test 2, 6 weeks after DPC sensitization. This sample's treatment: therapeutic diphenylcyclopropenone sensitization with weekly scalp DPC. The specimen was whole blood, collected in connection with sensitization to the hapten diphenylcyclopropenone (DPC). These receptors were obtained from a woman in her late teens or twenties with alopecia areata. Some clones in this sample may be carry-over from other donors' samples.

In regard to this clonotype: A clone one base away is much larger, so this may be a read error. The gene calls are TRBV10-3 and TRBJ1-3; 7 bases match TRBD1. Germline CDR1 is ENHRY and CDR2 is SYGVKD. There are 15 residues in the CDR3. CDR3 in DNA: TGTGTCATCAGTGAGCATACAGGGGCGGGAAACACCATATATTTT. This codes for CVISEHTGAGNTIYF.

A few counts support this clonotype. This chain connects TRBV12-3 or TRBV12-4 to TRBJ1-2; tentatively, D is TRBD1 (6 bases). CDR3 length equals 14 residues. V was cut by 7 bases and J by 1 base, with 13 bases left in between. CDR3 in amino acids: CASTSDSFNYGYTF. The CDR3 region has the DNA TGTGCCAGCACTTCGGACAGTTTTAACTATGGCTACACCTTC.

Regarding this clonotype: One base away lies a much larger clone, so this may be a sequencing read error. CDR3 in DNA: TGCGCCAGCAGCAGCCCACACAATATAGGGTATGGCTACACCTTC. This sequence encodes CASSSPHNIGYGYTF. The chain recombines TRBV4-1 with TRBJ1-2; no clear D. Germline V gene lookup returns CDR1 MGHRA and CDR2 YSYEKL. The CDR3 contains 15 residues. V dropped 5 bases and J dropped 5 bases, with 18 bases sitting between them.

This clonotype was seen repeatedly, ten times or more. The CDR3: CASLIDRAGNTIYF. Here the CDR3 DNA reads TGTGCCAGCTTAATTGACAGGGCTGGAAACACCATATATTTT. The gene calls are TRBV2 and TRBJ1-3; TRBD1 matches at 7 bases. The V segment lost 8 bases and the J segment 2 bases; nucleotides outside the gene matches: 6. The CDR3 has 14 residues. Germline V gene sequence: CDR1 SNHLY, CDR2 FYNNEI.

This sequence joins TRBV5-6 and TRBJ2-6; no clear D. Germline-derived CDR1 and CDR2 are SGHDT and YYEEEE. With 0 bases removed from V and 2 bases from J, the gap between germline ends came to 18 bases. The CDR3 runs 19 residues. The CDR3 protein is CASSLVRMGPAAGANVLTF. As DNA, the CDR3 is TGTGCCAGCAGCTTGGTCAGGATGGGCCCAGCAGCTGGGGCCAACGTCCTGACTTTC.

This clonotype was picked up many times. V is TRBV4-3 and J is TRBJ2-2; TRBD1 aligns across 8 bases. V lost 3 bases and J lost 6; bases outside the gene matches: 6. The CDR3 runs to 15 residues. Germline lookup yields CDR1 LGHNA and CDR2 YSLEER. CDR3 region: CASSQGTGGPGELFF. CDR3 coding DNA: TGCGCCAGCAGCCAGGGAACAGGGGGTCCCGGGGAGCTGTTTTTT.

The genes are TRBV12-3 or TRBV12-4 and TRBJ2-7; 9 bases fit TRBD1. The J segment lost 2 bases and the V segment lost 3 bases, leaving 5 bases of the junction unmatched. The CDR3 runs 15 residues. The CDR3 DNA reads as TGTGCCAGCAGTTTGGAGGACAGGGGCCCCTACGAGCAGTACTTC. This gives the protein CASSLEDRGPYEQYF.

There are many counts of this clonotype. J is TRBJ1-5 and V is TRBV12-3 or TRBV12-4, with 9 nucleotides matching TRBD1. The CDR3 has 16 residues. With 6 bases clipped from V and 1 base from J, the junction kept 7 bases outside the gene matches. CDR3 residues: CASRTGTGRSNQPQHF. CDR3 DNA: TGTGCCAGCAGGACTGGGACAGGGAGGAGCAATCAGCCCCAGCATTTT.

This clonotype showed up many times. The V call is TRBV7-2, the J call TRBJ1-5; D unclear. The CDR3 loop spans 13 amino acids. Between the trimmed V and J ends, which lost 8 bases and 1 base, there was a span of 9 bases. Germline CDR1 and CDR2: SGHTA and FQGNSA. The chain's CDR3 is CASADSSNQPQHF. The CDR3 nucleotides are TGTGCCAGCGCCGATAGCAGCAATCAGCCCCAGCATTTT.

The V and J genes are TRBV9 and TRBJ2-5; tentatively, D is TRBD2 (5 bases). Germline V gives CDR1 SGDLS, CDR2 YYNGEE. The V gene lost 0 bases and the J gene lost 1 base, with 16 bases spanning the gap. This CDR3 region has 17 residues. The CDR3 nucleotides read TGTGCCAGCAGCGTAGGGACTCTTGTTGAGGGCCAAGAGACCCAGTACTTC. Translating it yields CASSVGTLVEGQETQYF.